A selection of T cell receptor beta chains follows, all from one sample in a study of Graves' ophthalmopathy and Graves' hyperthyroidism. In TCRdb, the multiplex PCR reads were re-called with MiXCR into one record per CDR3 protein. The sample lists about 740,000 distinct CDR3 sequences, roughly 41% occurring once. Material: peripheral blood. These receptor sequences come from an adult man with Graves' ophthalmopathy. The CDR3 runs from the conserved cysteine through the conserved F or W. Each record gives: D gene, clone size, V gene, J gene, CDR3 DNA, CDR3 protein. A D gene is named only where the DNA matches it firmly. The size field is filled for only some rows; it gives once, few, many or a size class.

TRBD1	many	TRBV19	TRBJ2-5	TGTGCCAGTAGCGTCGACAGGGGAGAGACCCAGTACTTC	CASSVDRGETQYF
.	.	TRBV2	TRBJ2-3	TGTGCCAGCAGCCGTCCTTCCCGGGACCAGGACACAGATACGCAGTATTTT	CASSRPSRDQDTDTQYF
.	many	TRBV10-3	TRBJ2-7	TGTGCCACCGTGAACTCCTACGAGCAGTACTTC	CATVNSYEQYF
.	.	TRBV7-8	TRBJ2-5	TGTGCCAGCACTAGAGTAGGAGTGACGTACCAAGAGACCCAGTACTTC	CASTRVGVTYQETQYF
TRBD2	.	TRBV5-4	TRBJ2-7	TGTGCCAGCAGAGCGGGACGGACTACCTACGAGCAGTACTTC	CASRAGRTTYEQYF
.	.	TRBV29-1	TRBJ1-5	TGCAGCGTTGAAGAGTGTACCGGGGGCGTATATCACTACGAGCATTTT	CSVEECTGGVYHYEHF
TRBD1	.	TRBV11-2	TRBJ1-1	TGTGCCAGCAGCTTCGGGACAGGGTTGGCTGAAGCTTTCTTT	CASSFGTGLAEAFF
TRBD1	many	TRBV2	TRBJ1-2	TGTGCCAGCAGTGCGGGGACAGGGAACTATGGCTACACCTTC	CASSAGTGNYGYTF
.	.	TRBV4-3	TRBJ2-7	TGCGCCAGCAGCCAAGACGGACGGGAATCCTACGAGCAGTACTTC	CASSQDGRESYEQYF
.	.	TRBV25-1	TRBJ2-2	TGTGCCTGGAGTAGTGCTAGCGTAGTGGTCGGGGAGCTGTTTTTT	CAWSSASVVVGELFF
.	.	TRBV2	TRBJ2-5	TGTGCCGGCAATGGGGCGGCCCGGCGGACAGATACGCAGTACTTC	CAGNGAARRTDTQYF
.	many	TRBV24-1	TRBJ1-5	TGTGCCACCAGTGACCCAGGGTCAGGTCAGCCCCAGCATTTT	CATSDPGSGQPQHF
TRBD1	.	TRBV5-1	TRBJ1-1	TGCGCCAGCAGCCTCAGGACAGGCTTGAGCACTGAAGCTTTCTTT	CASSLRTGLSTEAFF
TRBD1	many	TRBV7-9	TRBJ1-2	TGTGCCAGCAGCTTACGAGGGGGACAGTCTAACTATGGCTACACCTTC	CASSLRGGQSNYGYTF
.	.	TRBV10-2	TRBJ1-6	TGCGCCAGCAGCGAAAACAGGGTCGGGAATTCACCCCTCCACTTT	CASSENRVGNSPLHF
.	many	TRBV20-1	TRBJ1-2	TGCAGTGCCGGTTCAGGACGGGACGGCTACACCTTC	CSAGSGRDGYTF
.	.	TRBV20-1	TRBJ2-5	TGCAGTGCCCTTCAAGAGACCCAGTGCTTC	CSALQETQCF
.	few	TRBV19	TRBJ2-7	TGTGCCAGTAGTATAGAGGGCAGCCAGTCCTACGAGCAGTACTTC	CASSIEGSQSYEQYF
.	.	TRBV11-2	TRBJ2-3	TGTGCCAGCAGCTTAGGACAGAGCACAGATACGCAGTATTTT	CASSLGQSTDTQYF
.	.	TRBV19	TRBJ2-1	TGTGCCAGTACGGCCTGGAGCTCCTACAATGAGCAGTTCTTC	CASTAWSSYNEQFF
TRBD1	.	TRBV12-3/TRBV12-4	TRBJ1-6	TGTGCCAGCAGTTGGGGTGGGACAGTGAATTCACCCCTCCACTTT	CASSWGGTVNSPLHF
.	few	TRBV11-2	TRBJ2-7	TGTGCCAGCAGCTTAGATGATACAGCCCTGTACGAGCAGTACTTC	CASSLDDTALYEQYF
TRBD1	.	TRBV5-1	TRBJ2-5	TGCGCCAGCAACGTAGACAGGGAAGAGACCCAGTACTTC	CASNVDREETQYF
.	.	TRBV2	TRBJ2-5	TGTGCCAGCAGTTTGGGAACCCGCGGGACCCAGTACTTC	CASSLGTRGTQYF
.	.	TRBV9	TRBJ2-7	TGTGCCAGCACCCCGGGTCTAACCTACGAGCAGTACTTC	CASTPGLTYEQYF
.	.	TRBV9	TRBJ1-6	TGTGCCAGCAGCGTAGGGGTAGATAATTCACCCCTCCACTTT	CASSVGVDNSPLHF
.	.	TRBV20-1	TRBJ2-7	TGCAGTGCTGAGGGACGGGCCCCAGGCGAGCAGTACTTC	CSAEGRAPGEQYF
TRBD1	many	TRBV10-3	TRBJ1-1	TGTGCCATCAGCCCCGGGACAGGTAGTCGGACTGAAGCTTTCTTT	CAISPGTGSRTEAFF
.	many	TRBV10-2	TRBJ2-7	TGCGCCAGCAGTAGGGCATCGACTCGGGACGAGCAGTACTTC	CASSRASTRDEQYF
.	many	TRBV7-2	TRBJ1-3	TGTGCCAGCAGCAGAACATCGAGCTCTGGAAACACCATATATTTT	CASSRTSSSGNTIYF
.	.	TRBV14	TRBJ1-1	TGTGCCAGCAGCCAAGAGTCGGGGATGAACACTGAAGCTTTCTTT	CASSQESGMNTEAFF
.	.	TRBV14	TRBJ1-6	TGTGCCAGCAGCCAAGAGGGCACAGGTCGATCACCCCTCCACTTT	CASSQEGTGRSPLHF
TRBD1	.	TRBV28	TRBJ1-2	TGTGCCAGCAGCAGCAGGGTACCAGGGGGTGATGGCTACACCTTC	CASSSRVPGGDGYTF
TRBD1	few	TRBV7-9	TRBJ1-4	TGTGCCAGCAGCCAATGGGACAGGGGAAAGAAACTGTTTTTT	CASSQWDRGKKLFF
.	few	TRBV5-1	TRBJ2-5	TGCGCCAGCAGCTCGATAGCCAGACATCGGGGAGAGACCCAGTACTTC	CASSSIARHRGETQYF
.	few	TRBV20-1	TRBJ1-3	TGCAGTGCTAGCTACTCTGGAAACACCATATATTTT	CSASYSGNTIYF
TRBD1	.	TRBV25-1	TRBJ1-4	TGTGCCAGCAGTGCGCCGGGACAGGGGGTTGAAAAACTGTTTTTT	CASSAPGQGVEKLFF
.	few	TRBV20-1	TRBJ1-5	TGCAGTGCTAGGGGTAAGGCAGGCAATCAGCCCCAGCATTTT	CSARGKAGNQPQHF
.	many	TRBV20-1	TRBJ1-6	TGCAGTGCTCGACGGAATAATTCACCCCTCCACTTT	CSARRNNSPLHF
.	once	TRBV10-3	TRBJ2-7	TGTGCCAGCAGTTACCACCGGGAGCGCAACGAGCAGTACTTC	CASSYHRERNEQYF
TRBD2	many	TRBV7-2	TRBJ2-7	TGTGCCAGCAGCTCACGCGGGGGGTCCTACGAGCAGTACTTC	CASSSRGGSYEQYF
.	.	TRBV4-2	TRBJ1-4	TGTGCCAGCAGCCAAGATTCCGTTATGGTTGGAAAACTGTTTTTT	CASSQDSVMVGKLFF
.	.	TRBV3-1	TRBJ2-5	TGTGCCAGCAGTCAGGCGGCTTGGGAAGAAGAGACCCAGTACTTC	CASSQAAWEEETQYF
.	few	TRBV7-9	TRBJ2-3	TGTGCCAGCAGCTTACTCAGGCCTAGCACAGATACGCAGTATTTT	CASSLLRPSTDTQYF
.	.	TRBV19	TRBJ1-5	TGTGCCAGTAGGCCTGTTGGGGCCCTTAGCAATCAGCCCCAGCATTTT	CASRPVGALSNQPQHF
.	many	TRBV5-1	TRBJ1-2	TGCGCCAGCAGCTTGACCGTCGGGGCAGGTTATGGCTACACCTTC	CASSLTVGAGYGYTF
TRBD2	.	TRBV5-4	TRBJ2-5	TGTGCCAGCAGCCCAGGGTGGGGGGGAGAGACCCAGTACTTC	CASSPGWGGETQYF
.	many	TRBV9	TRBJ1-2	TGTGCCAGCAGCGTCCACGTGAACTATGGCTACACCTTC	CASSVHVNYGYTF
TRBD1	.	TRBV19	TRBJ1-2	TGTGCCAGTAGCAAGGGGACAGGGCGAAAATTCGGCTATGGCTACACCTTC	CASSKGTGRKFGYGYTF
.	many	TRBV20-1	TRBJ1-2	TGCAGTGCTAGAGTCCCTGGGGGAAACTATGGCTACACCTTC	CSARVPGGNYGYTF
.	.	TRBV29-1	TRBJ1-4	TGCAGCGTAGGACAGAGGGATGAAAAACTGTTTTTT	CSVGQRDEKLFF
.	.	TRBV12-3/TRBV12-4	TRBJ1-2	TGTGCCAGCAGTTATTACGGCTATGGCTACACCTTC	CASSYYGYGYTF
.	many	TRBV19	TRBJ1-2	TGTGCCAGTAGGTCGGGGCCGGGCTACACCTTC	CASRSGPGYTF
.	.	TRBV29-1	TRBJ2-5	TGCAGCGTTGGTCCAGGGAGAGGGGAGACCCAGTACTTC	CSVGPGRGETQYF
TRBD1	many	TRBV19	TRBJ1-6	TGTGCCAGTAGTAGGTCAGGGGGGTCACCCCTCCACTTT	CASSRSGGSPLHF
TRBD1	many	TRBV29-1	TRBJ1-4	TGCAGCGTTGAAGACAAAGGACAGGGTGGTGAAAAACTGTTTTTT	CSVEDKGQGGEKLFF
.	many	TRBV7-6	TRBJ1-4	TGTGCCAGCAGCTTAGTTGGTCAGGAAAATCTGTTTTTT	CASSLVGQENLFF